Listed below are T cell receptor beta chains from one sample, sequenced in a study of control samples from healthy donors and cancer patients. This table comes from immunoSEQ multiplex PCR, and its TCRdb copy is limited to in-frame clones, with some not included. The data show 150,000 to 200,000 clones, around 95% seen once. Sequencing used blood. Every receptor here comes from a middle-aged woman in good health. Each CDR3 is given with its conserved first and last residue. A D gene is named only where the DNA matches it firmly. Some rows have no size entry. The others give once, few or many, or a class for an expanded clone.

>once|TRBV2|TRBD1|TRBJ1-1
TGTGCCAGCAGTTCCCGGGACAGGGGGTTACACGGTGAAGCTTTCTTT
CASSSRDRGLHGEAFF
>NA|TRBV6-2/TRBV6-3|NA|TRBJ2-2
TGTGCCAGCAGTTACTGGGTCCGGACTATGTCTGGGCAGAGTACCGGGGAGCTGTTTTTT
CASSYWVRTMSGQSTGELFF
>NA|TRBV19|TRBD1|TRBJ2-2
TGTGCCAGTAGGACAGGGGGCAGGCCAAACACCGGGGAGCTGTTTTTT
CASRTGGRPNTGELFF
>NA|TRBV6-2/TRBV6-3|TRBD1|TRBJ2-7
TGTGCCAGCAGTTATGACAGGGTAATCGACGAGCAGTACTTC
CASSYDRVIDEQYF
>once|TRBV15|NA|TRBJ2-2
TGTGCCACCAGCAGATCGAAAAACGGCTACACCGGGGAGCTGTTTTTT
CATSRSKNGYTGELFF
>NA|TRBV4-3|NA|TRBJ2-2
TGCGCCAGCAGCCAGGGAAGGGCGGCCGGGGAGCTGTTTTTT
CASSQGRAAGELFF
>NA|TRBV7-8|NA|TRBJ2-7
TGTGCCAGCAGCCCTATGGGACAAACACACTCCTACGAGCAGTACTTC
CASSPMGQTHSYEQYF
>NA|TRBV9|TRBD1|TRBJ1-2
TGTGCCAGCAGCGCCGCAGACAGGGGGTATGGCTACACCTTC
CASSAADRGYGYTF
>NA|TRBV7-2|NA|TRBJ2-5
TGTGCCAGCAGCTTGTTAGGGGGGGGGCAGTCCCAAGAGACCCAGTACTTC
CASSLLGGGQSQETQYF
>NA|TRBV5-1|TRBD1|TRBJ1-5
TGCGCCAGCAGCCTGACAGGGGAAGGCAATCAGCCCCAGCATTTT
CASSLTGEGNQPQHF
>NA|TRBV27|TRBD2|TRBJ2-1
TGTGCCAGCACTCTAAGCGGGCGGGGGGATGAGCAGTTCTTC
CASTLSGRGDEQFF
>NA|TRBV10-3|TRBD2|TRBJ2-2
TGTGCCATCAGGGCCCCGGGACTAGCGGACACCGGGGAGCTGTTTTTT
CAIRAPGLADTGELFF
>NA|TRBV7-7|TRBD2|TRBJ2-1
TGTGCCAGCAGCTTAGACCCGTTGTTGAGCGGGGGATACAATGAGCAGTTCTTC
CASSLDPLLSGGYNEQFF
>few|TRBV7-2|TRBD2|TRBJ2-1
TGTGCCAGCAGCTTCTTAGGTAGGGTAGCGGGAGATTACTATGAGCAGTTCTTC
CASSFLGRVAGDYYEQFF
>once|TRBV9|NA|TRBJ1-3
TGTGCCAGCAGCGGCCGGGAACTAGTAGGAAACACCATATATTTT
CASSGRELVGNTIYF
>NA|TRBV19|NA|TRBJ1-1
TGTGCCAGTAGTATCTTCGGTCCTAAATACACTGAAGCTTTCTTT
CASSIFGPKYTEAFF
>NA|TRBV15|NA|TRBJ2-7
TGTGCCACCAGCAGAGATCCGGGGGTGAACGAGCAGTACTTC
CATSRDPGVNEQYF
>NA|TRBV7-9|NA|TRBJ1-1
TGTGCCAGCAGCAGAAGGGGGAGCACTGAAGCTTTCTTT
CASSRRGSTEAFF
>NA|TRBV7-2|NA|TRBJ1-6
TGTGCCAGCAGCAGCCACAGGGTTCGTAATTCACCCCTCCACTTT
CASSSHRVRNSPLHF
>NA|TRBV3-1/TRBV3-2|TRBD1|TRBJ1-2
TGTGCCAGCAGCCCACAGGGGAACTATGGCTACACCTTC
CASSPQGNYGYTF
>NA|TRBV7-6|NA|TRBJ2-5
TGTGCCAGCAGCTTACTCTCGACAGTCCAAGAGACCCAGTACTTC
CASSLLSTVQETQYF
>NA|TRBV5-6|NA|TRBJ1-3
TGTGCCAGCAGCCAGACCTCTGGAAACACCATATATTTT
CASSQTSGNTIYF
>NA|TRBV6-2/TRBV6-3|NA|TRBJ2-4
TGTGCCAGCAGTTACCTCGGCATTCAGTACTTC
CASSYLGIQYF
>NA|TRBV4-3|NA|TRBJ1-1
TGCGCCAGCAGCCCGAGACGGTATTTGAACACTGAAGCTTTCTTT
CASSPRRYLNTEAFF
>NA|TRBV19|NA|TRBJ1-1
TGTGCCAGTAGCCTCGGACGGGTGAACACTGAAGCTTTCTTT
CASSLGRVNTEAFF
>NA|TRBV4-3|NA|TRBJ2-5
TGCGCCAGCAGCCAAGATAGGTCCCCCTCGGCGACCCAGTACTTC
CASSQDRSPSATQYF
>once|TRBV6-5|NA|TRBJ1-3
TGTGCCAGCAGTTACTCACAGGGATACGCTGGAAACACCATATATTTT
CASSYSQGYAGNTIYF
>NA|TRBV5-3|NA|TRBJ2-1
TGTGCCAGAAGCTTCAGCGAAGAGCAGTTCTTC
CARSFSEEQFF
>NA|TRBV18|NA|TRBJ2-2
TGTGCCAGCTCCGAGACTAGTTCGAACACCGGGGAGCTGTTTTTT
CASSETSSNTGELFF
>NA|TRBV2|TRBD1|TRBJ1-1
TGTGCCAGCAGTCGGGACAGGGGGTGGACTGAAGCTTTCTTT
CASSRDRGWTEAFF
>NA|TRBV4-2|NA|TRBJ2-1
TGTGCCAGCAGCCTTGGGTTATCAAGTGAGCAGTTCTTC
CASSLGLSSEQFF
>NA|TRBV27|NA|TRBJ2-7
TGTGCCAGCGGCTACTACGAGCAGTACTTC
CASGYYEQYF
>NA|TRBV19|NA|TRBJ2-7
TGTGCCAGTAGTGTGCTAGGATCCTACGAGCAGTACTTC
CASSVLGSYEQYF
>NA|TRBV27|TRBD1|TRBJ1-2
TGTGCCAGCAGTTTCCTGGGACAGTGGGGGAACTATGGCTACACCTTC
CASSFLGQWGNYGYTF
>NA|TRBV4-3|NA|TRBJ2-5
TGCGCCAGCAGCCAGGGTCTGAGTGAGACCCAGTACTTC
CASSQGLSETQYF
>NA|TRBV11-3|TRBD1|TRBJ1-2
TGTGCCAGCAGCCGGGGGACAGGGGATGGCTACACCTTC
CASSRGTGDGYTF
>NA|TRBV11-2|NA|TRBJ1-3
TGTGCCAGCAGCTTAGGGGGGCTAACTGGAAACACCATATATTTT
CASSLGGLTGNTIYF
>NA|TRBV27|TRBD1|TRBJ1-2
TGTGCCAGCAGTTTCTCGACAGGGACCAACTATGGCTACACCTTC
CASSFSTGTNYGYTF
>NA|TRBV5-5|TRBD1|TRBJ1-1
TGTGCCAGCAGGCATGACAGGGCCAACACTGAAGCTTTCTTT
CASRHDRANTEAFF
>NA|TRBV18|NA|TRBJ1-1
TGTGCCAGCTCCCGGGCAGGGTCCCCCTCCGAAGCTTTCTTT
CASSRAGSPSEAFF
>NA|TRBV18|TRBD1|TRBJ2-5
TGTGCCAGCTCACCTTCCTCCCGGGACAGGCGATTTATCTTAGAGACCCAGTACTTC
CASSPSSRDRRFILETQYF
>NA|TRBV2|NA|TRBJ1-5
TGTGCCAGCAGTGTCCGGATCCAGCCCCAGCATTTT
CASSVRIQPQHF
>NA|TRBV18|NA|TRBJ1-4
TGTGCCAGCTCACCTTCACAGGGAACTAATGAAAAACTGTTTTTT
CASSPSQGTNEKLFF
>NA|TRBV5-4|NA|TRBJ2-7
TGTGCCAGCAGCTCCCCCGGGCAGGGAGTGTACGAGCAGTACTTC
CASSSPGQGVYEQYF
>NA|TRBV2|NA|TRBJ2-3
TGTGCCAGCAGAGTAGACAGGTCCACAGATACGCAGTATTTT
CASRVDRSTDTQYF
>NA|TRBV6-5|NA|TRBJ2-5
TGTGCCAGCAGTCTTGGGGCATTGGTAGAGACCCAGTACTTC
CASSLGALVETQYF
>NA|TRBV10-1|NA|TRBJ2-7
TGCGCCAGCAGTGGGGGAAATCAGGAGCAGTACTTC
CASSGGNQEQYF
>NA|TRBV2|NA|TRBJ1-5
TGTGCCAGCGGCGGGACGGCTTATAGCAATCAGCCCCAGCATTTT
CASGGTAYSNQPQHF
>NA|TRBV7-9|NA|TRBJ1-2
TGTGCCAGCAGCTTAGGGCCGGGCTACGACTACACCTTC
CASSLGPGYDYTF
>NA|TRBV5-6|NA|TRBJ2-5
TGTGCCAGCAGCCCGGGGGGACAGAGGAGGAGAGAGACCCAGTACTTC
CASSPGGQRRRETQYF
>NA|TRBV3-1/TRBV3-2|NA|TRBJ1-1
TGTGCCAGCAGCCAAGTTCGGGGGACTGAAGCTTTCTTT
CASSQVRGTEAFF
>NA|TRBV7-9|TRBD1|TRBJ1-1
TGTGCCAGCAGCTTAGGACAGGGGTGGGCTTTCTTT
CASSLGQGWAFF
>NA|TRBV25-1|TRBD1|TRBJ1-1
TGTGCCAGCAGCAACTCAGGGGGGGGGACTGAAGCTTTCTTT
CASSNSGGGTEAFF
>NA|TRBV4-1|NA|TRBJ1-1
TGCGCCAGCAGCCAAGATAGACTGACTGAAGCTTTCTTT
CASSQDRLTEAFF
>NA|TRBV6-5|TRBD1|TRBJ2-7
TGTGCCAGCAGGGGACAGGAGCCTTACCACTACGAGCAGTACTTC
CASRGQEPYHYEQYF
>NA|TRBV4-3|NA|TRBJ1-2
TGCGCCAGCAGCGACCGACAGCCTCCTAACTATGGCTACACCTTC
CASSDRQPPNYGYTF
>NA|TRBV4-1|NA|TRBJ1-6
TGCGCCAGCAGCCACTTTACGATTCACAGTTATAATTCACCCCTCCACTTT
CASSHFTIHSYNSPLHF
>NA|TRBV9|NA|TRBJ2-3
TGTGCCAGCAGCGTAGTACTGGGGGGCACAGATACGCAGTATTTT
CASSVVLGGTDTQYF
>NA|TRBV4-3|NA|TRBJ2-1
TGCGCCAGCAGCCCGGGACCAACCCAGAATGAGCAGTTCTTC
CASSPGPTQNEQFF